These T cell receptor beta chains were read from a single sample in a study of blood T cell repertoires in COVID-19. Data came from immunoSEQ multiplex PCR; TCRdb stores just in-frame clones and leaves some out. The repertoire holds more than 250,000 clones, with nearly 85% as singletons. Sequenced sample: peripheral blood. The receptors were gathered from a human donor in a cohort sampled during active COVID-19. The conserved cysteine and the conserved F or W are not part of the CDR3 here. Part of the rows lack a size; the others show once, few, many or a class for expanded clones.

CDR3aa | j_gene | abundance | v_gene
ASSSSGTGASYGYT | TRBJ1-2 | - | TRBV5-6
ATAGTGYSNQPQH | TRBJ1-5 | - | TRBV24-1
ASKTGGLWPQH | TRBJ1-5 | - | TRBV19
ASSPRGLAGTNTGELF | TRBJ2-2 | once | TRBV27
ASSLESGPGRGYT | TRBJ1-2 | - | TRBV7-2
ASSPPTGTPGNQPQH | TRBJ1-5 | few | TRBV18
ASSARRTSASTDTQY | TRBJ2-3 | - | TRBV9
ASRSFQEEKLF | TRBJ1-4 | - | TRBV28
ASRPGGEGYEQY | TRBJ2-7 | - | TRBV6-6
ASSSRVSGANVLT | TRBJ2-6 | - | TRBV7-6